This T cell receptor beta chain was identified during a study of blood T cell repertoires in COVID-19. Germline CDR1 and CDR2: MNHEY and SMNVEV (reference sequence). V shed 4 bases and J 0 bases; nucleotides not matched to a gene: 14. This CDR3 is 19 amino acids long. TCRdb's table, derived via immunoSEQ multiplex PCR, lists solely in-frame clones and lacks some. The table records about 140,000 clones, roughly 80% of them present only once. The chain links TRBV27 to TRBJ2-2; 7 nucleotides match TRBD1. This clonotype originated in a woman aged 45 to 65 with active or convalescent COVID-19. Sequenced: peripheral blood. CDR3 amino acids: CASSSQKATGTANTGELFF. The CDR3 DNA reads TGTGCCAGCAGTTCCCAGAAGGCCACCGGGACAGCGAACACCGGGGAGCTGTTTTTT.